This TCR beta chain comes out of a study of Ad26.COV2.S vaccination and SARS-CoV-2 variants. At the level of the study: The donor participated in the COV1001 trial, in its Ad26.COV2.S arm. The study's findings and limits: With respect to non-spike TCR breadth, vaccine and placebo recipients were similar. Substantial response breadth was reportedly seen for spike-specific CD8+ and CD4+ T cells after vaccination.

The repertoire was sequenced with immunoSEQ multiplex PCR; TCRdb's copy has only in-frame clones and lacks some. The table includes 510,000 or so clones, around nine tenths detected once. Concerning this clone itself: Its antigen is not known.

Treatment denoted: over 15 received Ad26.COV2.S at low or high dose, single or two shots; roughly five received placebo; per-sample allocation not given. Sampling took place 63 days after the first vaccine or placebo injection. The CDR3 has 14 amino acids. Germline trimming cut 4 bases from V and 3 bases from J; bases unmatched to any gene: 1. In germline, CDR1 is MRHNA, CDR2 SNTAGT. The clonotype originates from a person aged 18-60 years who received the Ad26.COV2.S COVID-19 vaccine or a placebo. The input for sequencing was peripheral blood, taken in a trial of Ad26.COV2.S vaccine versus placebo. The rearrangement joins TRBV6-4 to TRBJ2-1; 9 bases align to TRBD2. Here the CDR3 reads CASSVAGDYNEQFF. Here the CDR3 DNA reads TGTGCCAGCAGTGTAGCGGGGGACTACAATGAGCAGTTCTTC.